This section outlines one T cell receptor beta chain sequence together with its context. The data belong to a study of blood T cell repertoires in COVID-19. Study in general: Sample material is recorded as cDNA or gDNA derived from T cells, B-cell-depleted T cells, or PBMCs.

TCRdb's table, derived via immunoSEQ multiplex PCR, lists solely in-frame clones and lacks some. The sample holds tens of thousands of clones, 75% to 80% seen once. The V gene's germline CDR1 is SGHTA and CDR2 FQGTGA. The CDR3 consists of 13 residues. V was cut by 2 bases and J by 3 bases, with 7 bases left in between. Sequencing was carried out using peripheral blood. This chain connects TRBV7-3 to TRBJ1-1, with D possibly TRBD1 on 6 matching bases. This receptor was obtained from a woman aged 70 to 79 with acute or convalescent COVID-19. DNA of the CDR3: TGTGCCAGCAGCTTAGAGGGGGACACTGAAGCTTTCTTT. Its protein product is CASSLEGDTEAFF.